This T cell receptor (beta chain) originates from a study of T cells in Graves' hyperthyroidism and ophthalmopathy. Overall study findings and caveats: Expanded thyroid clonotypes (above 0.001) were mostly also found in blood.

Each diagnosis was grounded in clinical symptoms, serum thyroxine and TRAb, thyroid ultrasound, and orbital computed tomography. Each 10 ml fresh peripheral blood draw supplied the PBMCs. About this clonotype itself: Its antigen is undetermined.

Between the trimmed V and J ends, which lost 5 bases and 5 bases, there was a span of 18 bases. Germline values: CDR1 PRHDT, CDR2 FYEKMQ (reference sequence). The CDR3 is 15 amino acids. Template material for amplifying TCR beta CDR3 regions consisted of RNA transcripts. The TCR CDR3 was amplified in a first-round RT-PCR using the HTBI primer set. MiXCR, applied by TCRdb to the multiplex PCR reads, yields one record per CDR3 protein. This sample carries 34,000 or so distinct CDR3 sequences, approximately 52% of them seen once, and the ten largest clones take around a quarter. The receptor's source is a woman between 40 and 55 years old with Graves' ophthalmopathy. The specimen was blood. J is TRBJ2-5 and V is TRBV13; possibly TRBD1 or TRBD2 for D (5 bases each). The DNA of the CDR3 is TGTGCCAGCAGCAGATTCGGGACGCCCCAGGAGACCCAGTACTTC. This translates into CASSRFGTPQETQYF.